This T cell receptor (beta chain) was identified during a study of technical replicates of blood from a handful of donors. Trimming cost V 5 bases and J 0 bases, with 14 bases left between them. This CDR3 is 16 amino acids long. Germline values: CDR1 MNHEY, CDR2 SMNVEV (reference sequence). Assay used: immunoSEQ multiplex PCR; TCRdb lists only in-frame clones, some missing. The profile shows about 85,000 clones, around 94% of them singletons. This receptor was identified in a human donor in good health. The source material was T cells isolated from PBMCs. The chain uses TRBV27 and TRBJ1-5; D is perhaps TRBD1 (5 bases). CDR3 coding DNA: TGTGCCAGCAGTCCCCGGACATACTATAGCAATCAGCCCCAGCATTTT. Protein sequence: CASSPRTYYSNQPQHF.